The present T cell receptor (beta chain) was sequenced within a study of blood T cell repertoires in COVID-19. In the original analysis: Amplifying reference gene primers gave estimates of nucleated cell counts. This table comes from immunoSEQ multiplex PCR, and its TCRdb copy is limited to in-frame clones, with some not included. V and J calls and clone size follow that table, whereas D and trimming were derived from the DNA. The table lists roughly 200,000 clones, 90% to 95% of them singletons. Trimming took 4 bases from V and 0 from J, leaving 6 bases between them. The length of the CDR3 is 13 residues. Germline V lookup: CDR1 ENHRY, CDR2 SYGVKD. This clone occurred once.

This receptor was taken from a man aged 25-45 years with COVID-19, enrolled during active disease. Material for sequencing was peripheral blood. The chain joins TRBV10-3 to TRBJ2-5; TRBD1 is a possible D gene (5 bases). CDR3 DNA: TGTGCCATCAGTGGACAGTACCAAGAGACCCAGTACTTC. Translating gives CAISGQYQETQYF.